These 5 T cell receptor beta chains originate from one sample sequenced in a study of blood T cell repertoires in COVID-19 (dated by TCRdb to the early 2020s). Library generation was performed with the immunoSEQ multiplex PCR assay. The clones in this table, taken by TCRdb from immuneACCESS, are in-frame only. Not every clone is retained; where verified, under half of the shortfall comes from an unresolved V gene, and the cause of the rest is unknown. This sample is represented by approximately 280,000 clones; around 92% of them were singletons. Jointly, the top ten make up roughly 1.9% of the sample. Input material: PBMCs or T cells enriched from blood (not recorded which). These receptors all come from a woman aged 55-70 years who had recovered from COVID-19.

The chain has TRBV12-3 or TRBV12-4 and TRBJ1-3; possible D gene TRBD1, 6 bases. The germline V and J ends were trimmed by 11 bases and 4 bases, with 15 bases remaining between them. This CDR3 is 13 amino acids long. Here the CDR3 reads CALGWGPGNTIYF. The CDR3 DNA follows: TGTGCCCTGGGGTGGGGGCCAGGAAACACCATATATTTT.

The rearrangement links TRBV7-8 to TRBJ1-2, with TRBD1 as a possible D gene (6 bases). Deletions cut 2 bases from V and 0 bases from J, with 7 bases between. Per germline, CDR1 SGHVS and CDR2 FQNEAQ. The CDR3 has 14 residues. CDR3 DNA: TGTGCCAGCAGCTTACGACAGGCTAACTATGGCTACACCTTC. Amino acids: CASSLRQANYGYTF.

The chain combines TRBV9 with TRBJ2-4; D is perhaps TRBD2 (6 bases). The germline V gene has CDR1 SGDLS and CDR2 YYNGEE. CDR3 length: 15 amino acids. Trimming shortened V by 3 bases and J by 5 bases, and 15 bases separated the two germline ends. The CDR3 here is CASSERGRIENIQYF. CDR3 nucleotides: TGTGCCAGCAGCGAGCGAGGGAGGATAGAAAACATTCAGTACTTC.

The chain carries TRBV7-3 and TRBJ2-7; TRBD2 aligns across 12 bases. CDR1 SGHTA and CDR2 FQGTGA come from the germline V gene. CDR3 length equals 15 residues. V lost 5 bases to trimming and J lost 0 bases; unmatched junction nucleotides: 2. CDR3 loop: CASSPGLAGSYEQYF. The CDR3 DNA reads as TGTGCCAGCAGCCCGGGACTAGCGGGCTCCTACGAGCAGTACTTC.

The CDR3 DNA follows: TGTGCCAGCCAGGACAGGTACACTGAAGCTTTCTTT. Translation: CASQDRYTEAFF. This chain uses TRBV7-9 with TRBJ1-1, with 7 positions matching TRBD1. Per the germline V gene, CDR1 is SEHNR and CDR2 is FQNEAQ (reference sequence). V shed 8 bases and J 3 bases; nucleotides not matched to a gene: 3. The CDR3 extends over 12 amino acids. Full variable domain (outside the CDR3, taken from reference TRBV7-9 and TRBJ1-1): DTGVSQNPRHKITKRGQNVTFRCDPISEHNRLYWYRQTLGQGPEFLTYFQNEAQLEKSRLLSDRFSAERPKGSFSTLEIQRTEQGDSAMYLCASQDRYTEAFFGQGTRLTVV.